This TCR beta chain was captured in a study of T cell responses to AZD1222 COVID-19 vaccine. Study-wide results and limits: Of the AZD1222 recipients, only 5 to 7 were seropositive at baseline. Nearly half of the spike-specific TCRs reportedly recognize variant regions that carry no mutations. CD4 TCRs associated with vaccination spanned spike, dominating at 160-218 and 743-854.

With respect to this clone: Antigen specificity is unknown.

Clones were sequenced by immunoSEQ multiplex PCR, and TCRdb holds only the in-frame ones, with some missing. The top ten clones hold over 6% of a sample with about 180,000 clones, around 88% of them seen once. The CDR3 is 12 residues long. From germline, CDR1 is SNHLY and CDR2 FYNNEI. V lost 11 bases, J lost 8 bases, and 18 bases lay in between. The sequence was collected from an adult in good health. This specimen consisted of peripheral blood, obtained on day 0 of AZD1222 vaccination. V gene TRBV2 combines with J gene TRBJ1-2, with a weak D call TRBD1 (5 bases). The CDR3 loop is CAEGPSQGGYTF. CDR3 DNA: TGTGCCGAGGGGCCTTCGCAAGGAGGCTACACCTTC.